This T cell receptor beta chain was obtained from a study of blood T cell repertoires in COVID-19. Across the whole study: Some COVID-19 samples were acute and others convalescent; all came from the United States, Italy and Spain. T cells, B-cell-depleted T cells, or PBMCs provided the cDNA or gDNA that served as material.

A Seattle source enrolled patients during active infection and followed them longitudinally. The CDR3 has 15 residues. V shed 8 bases and J shed 5 bases, with 21 bases lying between them. Per germline, CDR1 ENHRY and CDR2 SYGVKD. Per the original data handling: Estimated nucleated cell counts came from reference gene primer amplification. The repertoire was sequenced with immunoSEQ multiplex PCR; TCRdb's copy has only in-frame clones and lacks some. D and trimming come from the DNA, and the V and J calls and clone size come from that table. The table has around 84,000 clones, 60% to 80% seen once. The J gene is TRBJ2-5, the V gene TRBV10-3; a weak D match, TRBD2 (5 bases). The receptor was derived from a man in his 60s with COVID-19, enrolled during active disease. The sequencing sample was made of peripheral blood. CDR3 region: CAIRSRIDTGETQYF. The CDR3 nucleotides are TGTGCCATCCGGAGCCGCATAGATACGGGGGAGACCCAGTACTTC.